This TCR beta chain originates from a study of T-cell reconstitution after alpha-beta-depleted transplantation in children. This clonotype showed up many times. A library of TCRbeta sequences, prepared with unique molecular identifiers, was generated. TCRdb fed the PCR reads into MiXCR, producing one record per CDR3 protein. The data show roughly 300,000 distinct CDR3 sequences, about a tenth seen once. With V trimmed by 8 bases and J by 8 bases, 10 bases remained unmatched. CDR3 size: 13 residues. Germline assignment: CDR1 MNHEY and CDR2 SVGAGI. This chain joins TRBV6-5 and TRBJ1-2; 8 nucleotides agree with TRBD1. The sequenced sample was PBMCs from the stem cell graft donor, obtained from the stem cell graft. The source is a human donor who donated a stem cell graft to a child with acute lymphoblastic leukemia. CDR3 sequence: CASGRTGLDGYTF. The CDR3 DNA sequence: TGTGCCAGCGGGCGGACAGGGCTCGACGGCTACACCTTC.